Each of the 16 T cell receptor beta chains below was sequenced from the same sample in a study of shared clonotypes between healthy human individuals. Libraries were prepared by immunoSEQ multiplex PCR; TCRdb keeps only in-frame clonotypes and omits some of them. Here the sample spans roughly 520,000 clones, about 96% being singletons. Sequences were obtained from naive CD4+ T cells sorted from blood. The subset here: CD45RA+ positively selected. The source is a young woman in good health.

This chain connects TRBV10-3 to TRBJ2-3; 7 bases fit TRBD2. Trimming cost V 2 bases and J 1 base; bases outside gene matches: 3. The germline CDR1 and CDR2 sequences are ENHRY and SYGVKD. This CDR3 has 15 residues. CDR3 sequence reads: CAISELAARTDTQYF. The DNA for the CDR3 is TGTGCCATCAGTGAGCTAGCGGCCCGCACAGATACGCAGTATTTT.

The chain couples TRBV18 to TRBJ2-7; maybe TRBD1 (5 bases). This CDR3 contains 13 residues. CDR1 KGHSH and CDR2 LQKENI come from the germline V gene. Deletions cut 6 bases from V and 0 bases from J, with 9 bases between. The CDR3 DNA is TGTGCCAGCTCCGGACAATCCTCCTACGAGCAGTACTTC. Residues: CASSGQSSYEQYF.

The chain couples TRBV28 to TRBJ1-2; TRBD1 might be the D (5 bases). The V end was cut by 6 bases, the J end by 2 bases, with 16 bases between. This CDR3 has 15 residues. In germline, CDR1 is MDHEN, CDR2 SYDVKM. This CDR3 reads CASRGPRAVNYGYTF. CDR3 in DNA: TGTGCCAGCAGGGGGCCCCGGGCAGTGAACTATGGCTACACCTTC.

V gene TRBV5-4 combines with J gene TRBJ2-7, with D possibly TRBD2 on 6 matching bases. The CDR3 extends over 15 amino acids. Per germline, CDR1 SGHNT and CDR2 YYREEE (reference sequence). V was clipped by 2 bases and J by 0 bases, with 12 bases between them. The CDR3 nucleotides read TGTGCCAGCAGCTTAGGGGACGGGGGCTCCTACGAGCAGTACTTC. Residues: CASSLGDGGSYEQYF.

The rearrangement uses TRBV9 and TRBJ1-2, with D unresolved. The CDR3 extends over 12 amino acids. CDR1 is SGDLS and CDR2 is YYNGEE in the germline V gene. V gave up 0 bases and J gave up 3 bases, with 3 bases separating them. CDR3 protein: CASSVADYGYTF. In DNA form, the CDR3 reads TGTGCCAGCAGCGTAGCTGACTATGGCTACACCTTC.

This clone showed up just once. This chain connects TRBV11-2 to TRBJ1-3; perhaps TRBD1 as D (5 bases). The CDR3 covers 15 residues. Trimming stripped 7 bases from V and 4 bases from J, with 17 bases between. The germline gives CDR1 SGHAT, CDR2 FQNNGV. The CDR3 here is CASTKTAGAGNTIYF. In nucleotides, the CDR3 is TGTGCCAGCACCAAGACAGCCGGCGCCGGAAACACCATATATTTT.

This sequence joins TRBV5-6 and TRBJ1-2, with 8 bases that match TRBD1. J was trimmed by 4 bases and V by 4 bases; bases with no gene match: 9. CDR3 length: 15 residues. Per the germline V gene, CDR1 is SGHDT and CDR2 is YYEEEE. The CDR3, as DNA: TGTGCCAGCAGCGCCCGGGACAGGTCTGGCTATGGCTACACCTTC. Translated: CASSARDRSGYGYTF. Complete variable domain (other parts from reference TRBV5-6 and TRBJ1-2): DAGVTQSPTHLIKTRGQQVTLRCSPKSGHDTVSWYQQALGQGPQFIFQYYEEEERQRGNFPDRFSGHQFPNYSSELNVNALLLGDSALYLCASSARDRSGYGYTFGSGTRLTVV.

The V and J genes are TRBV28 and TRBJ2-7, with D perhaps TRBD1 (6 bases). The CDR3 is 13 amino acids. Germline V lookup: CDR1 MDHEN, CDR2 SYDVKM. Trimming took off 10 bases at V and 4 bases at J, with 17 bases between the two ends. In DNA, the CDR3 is TGTGCCACCAGGGGCTCGAAAAGATACGAGCAGTACTTC. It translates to CATRGSKRYEQYF.

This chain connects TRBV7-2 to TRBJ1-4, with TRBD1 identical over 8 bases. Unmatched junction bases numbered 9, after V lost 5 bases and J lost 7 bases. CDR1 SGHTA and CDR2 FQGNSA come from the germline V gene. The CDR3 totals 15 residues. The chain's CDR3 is CASSQGGQEAEKLFF. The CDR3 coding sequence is TGTGCCAGCAGCCAAGGGGGACAGGAGGCTGAAAAACTGTTTTTT.

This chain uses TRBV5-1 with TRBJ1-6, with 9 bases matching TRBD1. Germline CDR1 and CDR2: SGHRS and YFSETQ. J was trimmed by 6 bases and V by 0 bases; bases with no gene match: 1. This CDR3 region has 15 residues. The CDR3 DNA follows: TGCGCCAGCAGCTTGGTACAGGGGGCTAATTCACCCCTCCACTTT. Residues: CASSLVQGANSPLHF.

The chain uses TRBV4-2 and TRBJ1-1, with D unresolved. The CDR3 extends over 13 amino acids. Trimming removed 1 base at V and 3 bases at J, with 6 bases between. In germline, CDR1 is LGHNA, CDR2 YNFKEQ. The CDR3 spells CASSQGRDTEAFF. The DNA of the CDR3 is TGTGCCAGCAGCCAAGGTAGGGACACTGAAGCTTTCTTT.

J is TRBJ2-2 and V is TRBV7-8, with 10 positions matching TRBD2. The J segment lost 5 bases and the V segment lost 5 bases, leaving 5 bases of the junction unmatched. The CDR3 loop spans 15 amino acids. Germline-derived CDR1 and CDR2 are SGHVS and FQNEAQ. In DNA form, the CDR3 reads TGTGCCAGCAGCCCCCAACTAGCGGGAACCGGGGAGCTGTTTTTT. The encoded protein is CASSPQLAGTGELFF.

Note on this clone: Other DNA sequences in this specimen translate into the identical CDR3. CDR3 in amino acids: CASSQAGANVLTF. CDR3 nucleotide sequence: TGTGCCAGCAGCCAAGCCGGGGCCAACGTCCTGACTTTC. The rearrangement links TRBV14 to TRBJ2-6; no reliable D call. Germline CDR1 SGHDN, CDR2 FVKESK. The CDR3 length is 13 residues. Deletions cut 1 base from V and 4 bases from J, with 2 bases between.

DNA of the CDR3: TGTGCCAGCAGTTTAGTTGGGCCTTACGAGCAGTACTTC. This gives the protein CASSLVGPYEQYF. The V and J genes are TRBV28 and TRBJ2-7, with no clear D. Germline-derived CDR1 and CDR2 are MDHEN and SYDVKM. V lost 2 bases to trimming and J lost 4 bases, with 9 bases between them. CDR3 length: 13 residues.

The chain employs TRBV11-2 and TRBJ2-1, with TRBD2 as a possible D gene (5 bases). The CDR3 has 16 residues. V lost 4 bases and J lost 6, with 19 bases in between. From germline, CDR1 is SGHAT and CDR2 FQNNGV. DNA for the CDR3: TGTGCCAGCAGCTCTCTACGGCTTCCCCGGGGCAATGAGCAGTTCTTC. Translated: CASSSLRLPRGNEQFF.

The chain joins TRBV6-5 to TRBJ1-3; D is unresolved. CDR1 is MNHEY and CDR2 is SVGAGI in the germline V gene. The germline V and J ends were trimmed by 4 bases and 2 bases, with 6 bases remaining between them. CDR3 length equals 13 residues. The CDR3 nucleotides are TGTGCCAGCAGTTCCGGTGCTGGAAACACCATATATTTT. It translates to CASSSGAGNTIYF.